This TCR beta chain was captured in a study of technical replicates of blood from several donors. The table came from immunoSEQ multiplex PCR; TCRdb's copy has only in-frame clones and leaves some out. The sample shows approximately 12,000 clones, about 94% of them seen only once. Unmatched junction bases numbered 5, after V lost 3 bases and J lost 1 base. This CDR3 is 15 amino acids long. CDR1 and CDR2 (germline): SGHVS, FQNEAQ. This receptor was obtained from a human donor in good health. Sequenced sample: PBMCs. The V call is TRBV7-8, the J call TRBJ1-1; 7 bases match TRBD1. CDR3 region: CASSFVQGTNTEAFF. The CDR3 DNA reads as TGTGCCAGCAGCTTTGTACAGGGGACGAACACTGAAGCTTTCTTT.